The rows below give T cell receptor beta chains drawn from one sample of a study of blood T cell repertoires in COVID-19. Sequenced by immunoSEQ multiplex PCR; TCRdb stores in-frame clones only, minus some. The sample consists of 50,000 to 65,000 clones, 80% to 95% of them appearing once. Sequenced: peripheral blood. Receptors were obtained from a human donor in a cohort sampled during active COVID-19. CDR3s include the opening cysteine and the closing phenylalanine or tryptophan. A D gene is named only where the DNA matches it firmly. Clone size appears in some rows only: once, few, many, or a class for an expanded clone.

J gene: TRBJ1-2; clone size: -; D gene: -; V gene: TRBV11-2; CDR3 DNA: TGTGCCAGCAGCTTAGGGGGCTACGGCCTCTATGGCTACACCTTC; CDR3 protein: CASSLGGYGLYGYTF
J gene: TRBJ2-7; clone size: -; D gene: TRBD1; V gene: TRBV5-1; CDR3 DNA: TGCGCCAGCAGGCCCGGGACAGGGGTTTACGAGCAGTACTTC; CDR3 protein: CASRPGTGVYEQYF
J gene: TRBJ1-3; clone size: -; D gene: TRBD1; V gene: TRBV18; CDR3 DNA: TGTGCCAGCTCACCCGGGACAGGGAACAGGAACACCATATATTTT; CDR3 protein: CASSPGTGNRNTIYF
J gene: TRBJ1-2; clone size: -; D gene: -; V gene: TRBV19; CDR3 DNA: TGTGCCAGTAGTATAGTCGCGGGGGGCGGCGGCTACACCTTC; CDR3 protein: CASSIVAGGGGYTF
J gene: TRBJ2-1; clone size: once; D gene: -; V gene: TRBV6-5; CDR3 DNA: TGTGCCAGCAGCACCGGACAGTGGGGGTATGAGCAGTTCTTC; CDR3 protein: CASSTGQWGYEQFF
J gene: TRBJ2-2; clone size: few; D gene: -; V gene: TRBV2; CDR3 DNA: TGTGCCAGCATGGGTAGGGGCAGGAACACCGGGGAGCTGTTTTTT; CDR3 protein: CASMGRGRNTGELFF
J gene: TRBJ2-2; clone size: -; D gene: -; V gene: TRBV7-2; CDR3 DNA: TGTGCCAGCAGCCCTCAGGGCTCCGGGGAGCTGTTTTTT; CDR3 protein: CASSPQGSGELFF
J gene: TRBJ2-1; clone size: -; D gene: -; V gene: TRBV5-1; CDR3 DNA: TGCGCCAGCAGCTCGTCCTCCTACAATGAGCAGTTCTTC; CDR3 protein: CASSSSSYNEQFF
J gene: TRBJ1-6; clone size: -; D gene: -; V gene: TRBV3-1/TRBV3-2; CDR3 DNA: TGTGCCAGCAGCCCCAGAAGGGGGTATTCACCCCTCCACTTT; CDR3 protein: CASSPRRGYSPLHF
J gene: TRBJ2-1; clone size: -; D gene: -; V gene: TRBV9; CDR3 DNA: TGTGCCAGCAGCGTAGGGGAGGGGGTAACGAATGAGCAGTTCTTC; CDR3 protein: CASSVGEGVTNEQFF
J gene: TRBJ2-3; clone size: -; D gene: TRBD1; V gene: TRBV11-2; CDR3 DNA: TGTGCCAGCAGCCGGACAGGGCCTCTCACAGATACGCAGTATTTT; CDR3 protein: CASSRTGPLTDTQYF
J gene: TRBJ1-3; clone size: -; D gene: -; V gene: TRBV7-9; CDR3 DNA: TGTGCCAGCACTCCGTCAGGGCCTGGAAACACCATATATTTT; CDR3 protein: CASTPSGPGNTIYF
J gene: TRBJ1-1; clone size: -; D gene: TRBD1; V gene: TRBV2; CDR3 DNA: TGTGCCAGCAGGGAGACCTGGGGACAGGGGACTGAAGCTTTCTTT; CDR3 protein: CASRETWGQGTEAFF
J gene: TRBJ2-3; clone size: -; D gene: -; V gene: TRBV7-3; CDR3 DNA: TGTGCCAGCAGCTTATCCGGGGTTAGCACAGATACGCAGTATTTT; CDR3 protein: CASSLSGVSTDTQYF
J gene: TRBJ2-1; clone size: -; D gene: TRBD2; V gene: TRBV9; CDR3 DNA: TGTGCCAGCAGCGTCCAAGCGGGAGACGGAAATGAGCAGTTCTTC; CDR3 protein: CASSVQAGDGNEQFF
J gene: TRBJ2-2; clone size: -; D gene: -; V gene: TRBV14; CDR3 DNA: TGTGCCAGCAGCCCCCGGACAGGGACTATCGGGGAGCTGTTTTTT; CDR3 protein: CASSPRTGTIGELFF
J gene: TRBJ1-4; clone size: -; D gene: TRBD1; V gene: TRBV18; CDR3 DNA: TGTGCCAGCTCCCCCGCGCGCACAGGGGATGAAAAACTGTTTTTT; CDR3 protein: CASSPARTGDEKLFF
J gene: TRBJ2-7; clone size: many; D gene: -; V gene: TRBV5-4; CDR3 DNA: TGTGCCAGCAGCTTGGGCATAGACGAGCAGTACTTC; CDR3 protein: CASSLGIDEQYF
J gene: TRBJ2-1; clone size: few; D gene: -; V gene: TRBV5-1; CDR3 DNA: TGCGCCAGCAGCTTGGGCTATAGTCATTACAATGAGCAGTTCTTC; CDR3 protein: CASSLGYSHYNEQFF
J gene: TRBJ2-1; clone size: once; D gene: -; V gene: TRBV6-5; CDR3 DNA: TGTGCCAGCACGCCTTACGCGGATGAGCAGTTCTTC; CDR3 protein: CASTPYADEQFF
J gene: TRBJ2-7; clone size: -; D gene: TRBD1; V gene: TRBV18; CDR3 DNA: TGTGCCAGCTCACCACCGGGACAGGGGTCCCCCTACGAGCAGTACTTC; CDR3 protein: CASSPPGQGSPYEQYF
J gene: TRBJ2-7; clone size: -; D gene: -; V gene: TRBV4-1; CDR3 DNA: TGCGCCAGCAGCCAAGATCGAACGGTGAACTACGAGCAGTACTTC; CDR3 protein: CASSQDRTVNYEQYF
J gene: TRBJ2-7; clone size: -; D gene: TRBD1; V gene: TRBV4-1; CDR3 DNA: TGCGCCAGCAGCCACGGACAGGGAAACTACGAGCAGTACTTC; CDR3 protein: CASSHGQGNYEQYF
J gene: TRBJ2-7; clone size: -; D gene: TRBD2; V gene: TRBV6-4; CDR3 DNA: TGTGCCAGCACGCTACCGCCTCCAGCGGGAATGGACGAGCAGTACTTC; CDR3 protein: CASTLPPPAGMDEQYF
J gene: TRBJ1-5; clone size: -; D gene: TRBD1; V gene: TRBV7-8; CDR3 DNA: TGTGCCAGCAGCCAAGAGGGTAGGGGGCGAGGGCAGCCCCAGCATTTT; CDR3 protein: CASSQEGRGRGQPQHF
J gene: TRBJ1-4; clone size: once; D gene: TRBD1; V gene: TRBV18; CDR3 DNA: TGTGCCAGCTCACTTGTTCCCGGGACAGCTAATGAAAAACTGTTTTTT; CDR3 protein: CASSLVPGTANEKLFF
J gene: TRBJ2-1; clone size: -; D gene: TRBD2; V gene: TRBV11-3; CDR3 DNA: TGTGCCAGCAGCTTTAGGAGCGGGAGTGGGAATGAGCAGTTCTTC; CDR3 protein: CASSFRSGSGNEQFF
J gene: TRBJ1-1; clone size: -; D gene: -; V gene: TRBV6-2/TRBV6-3; CDR3 DNA: TGTGCCAGCAGTCCCGGGAGAGCTGAAGCTTTCTTT; CDR3 protein: CASSPGRAEAFF
J gene: TRBJ1-3; clone size: -; D gene: TRBD1; V gene: TRBV3-1/TRBV3-2; CDR3 DNA: TGTGCCAGCAGCCTTACGGACAGGCCCTTCTCTGGAAACACCATATATTTT; CDR3 protein: CASSLTDRPFSGNTIYF